This entry concerns a single TCR beta chain. This clonotype was counted between two and nine times. The antigen it binds to is not known. Nothing much larger sits one base from this clone, and base qualities are not available. Systemically healthy Caucasian individuals from Russia, over 30 in total and aged about 6 to 95 years, were included as donors. Each donor gave roughly 9 milliliters of peripheral blood, drawn into EDTA-treated Vacutainer tubes. Ficoll-Paque density-gradient centrifugation was used to isolate PBMCs, with at least 7 million obtained per sample. Trizol reagent was used to extract total RNA from the PBMCs, yielding at least 5 micrograms per sample. For every donor, flow cytometry on a PBMC aliquot measured the percentage of naive CD45RAhigh/CD27high T cells. These data originate in a study of blood T cells in healthy people across ages (dated by TCRdb to 2014 to 2015). Concerning the study at large: In model experiments, template switching captured about one uniquely barcoded TCR beta cDNA molecule for every two T cells. The study measured age-related changes in TCR beta repertoire diversity using deep sequencing normalized with unique cDNA molecular identifiers. The donors were split into four age groups: young (average about 16 years), middle-aged (roughly 42), aged (approximately 59) and long-lived (roughly 88). Using the same blood draw, the study looked at two additional independent replicas of 1 million unique cDNA reads for two donors, one aged 18 to 30 and the other aged 80 or older. The research as a whole found: Observed TCR beta diversity correlated strongly with the percentage of naive T cells measured by flow cytometry. Conclusive comparison of naive and antigen-experienced compartments was prevented by the profiling of bulk unsorted PBMCs. Because donor CMV infection status was unknown, age-related changes in expanded clonotypes were potentially confounded. As age increased, observed TCR beta diversity per million T cells dropped in a roughly linear way, and a significant reduction was already evident by age 40. Compared with the aged group, more naive CD4+ T cells, fewer expanded clones and increased TCR diversity were shown by the long-lived group, suggesting age selection. Estimates of total diversity based on one million sequenced T cells were considered lower bounds and underestimates.

Libraries were prepared through 5' RACE. The sequencer was an Illumina HiSeq 2500. A second PCR of roughly 7 to 11 cycles was performed with a sample-barcoded 5' primer and a J-beta primer mix. Each TCR beta cDNA molecule received a unique molecular identifier from a template-switch 5' adaptor carrying 12 random nucleotides. At least 3 million CDR3-containing paired-end reads were obtained from each sample. The Mint cDNA synthesis kit, primed by a TRBC-specific oligonucleotide, was used to synthesize first-strand cDNA from all RNA. Following uracil-DNA glycosylase treatment, all cDNA underwent a first 18-cycle PCR with the universal primers M1SS and BC2_uni_R. In the original analysis: For normalization, 1 million high-quality reads were randomly selected from each sample, with every read carrying a distinct molecular identifier. Instead of being binned into consensus sequences, reads that shared molecular identifiers were thrown out. CDR3 identification, clonotype clustering and error correction used MiTCR with a Q25 quality threshold and the strictest error-elimination algorithm. Lower-bound total TCR beta diversity was estimated with a nonparametric unseen species model using Euler transformation. The public reads were run again by TCRdb, first through fastp at Q25 and then through MiXCR, and only productive beta chains were kept. Identical CDR3 protein sequences are pooled into one entry, listed with their most common genes and DNA. What appears here as the V and J calls and clone size reflects TCRdb's work, not the paper's. Across this sample there are around 1,000,000 distinct CDR3 sequences, with roughly a quarter seen only once. Approximately 0.71% of the sample is in the top ten clones.

The sample was also linked to a second study, of T cells of mothers and their children. Looking at the second paper: Donors were nine systemically healthy Caucasian individuals: three mothers and their six children. cDNA synthesis consumed the entire amount of extracted RNA, loaded at approximately 1.5 ug RNA in each 15 ul reaction. In the second PCR, sample barcodes and 2-4 random nucleotides were introduced via the M1S primer. Each mother yielded over 8.5 million TCR beta CDR3 reads and each child some 3 million reads. TCR recombination output is similarly shaped by thymic selection in related and unrelated pairs, with a minor effect exerted by inherited differences. Normalized repertoire overlap in related mother-child pairs was always slightly higher than in unrelated mother-child pairs, but the difference was never significant. With a sensitivity of around 97 clones per million clonotypes, no persistent microchimeric T cell clones were detected. In the study, deep NGS was used to compare the TCR beta repertoires of mothers and children, and features distinguishing related mother-child pairs from unrelated individuals were sought. The mean age was roughly 40 +/- 4 years for the mothers and approximately 11 +/- 4 years for the children. After adapters were ligated using NEBNext reagents, the libraries underwent 100+100 nt paired-end sequencing on an Illumina HiSeq 2000. To avoid cross-contamination, the mother libraries and the child libraries were prepared a month apart and sequenced in separate runs. For each donor, somewhere between roughly 450,000 and 2,100,000 distinct TCR beta clonotypes were identified. Naive TCR beta clonotypes were estimated from low-frequency clonotypes matched to each donor's FACS-determined naive share, without sorting.

The sequencing input was blood. The sequence was obtained from a girl aged 2-9 years in good health.

DNA sequence: TGTGCCAGCAGCTCCTCGGGGGGAGCGGTCTCCTACGAGCAGTACTTC. Translated, it reads CASSSSGGAVSYEQYF. In this chain, TRBV5-6 is recombined with TRBJ2-7, with TRBD2 matching 7 junction bases. From the germline V gene, CDR1 is SGHDT and CDR2 is YYEEEE. From the cysteine up to the phenylalanine, the CDR3 has a length of 16 residues. The CDR3 DNA has 48 bases and is translated from base 1. Trimming leaves V shorter by 3 bases and J shorter by 0 bases, with the junction holding 9 bases beyond the gene matches.